This T cell receptor (beta chain) appears in the sequencing data of a study of regulatory T cells in long-lasting Graves disease. Study summary: Antithyroid drug intake by newly diagnosed Graves' patients had lasted under 3 months. Findings and limits, study-wide: Relative to newly diagnosed Graves' patients, persistent ones had lower TCR diversity.

As to this clonotype: Its antigen is not known. A read error may explain this, as a much larger clone is one base away.

Time point indicated: newly diagnosed GD, antithyroid drugs for less than 3 months. TCR sequences were obtained from RNA taken from PBMCs. Arm-PCR of CDR3 regions and iRepertoire HTBI primers were used to build TCR beta libraries. TCRdb used MiXCR to reprocess the multiplex PCR reads, holding one entry per CDR3 protein. The sample holds about 350,000 distinct CDR3 sequences, around 15% seen once. In addition, the sample was reused for a study of T cells in Graves' hyperthyroidism and ophthalmopathy.

The TCR sequence derives from a woman aged 18-30 years with Graves disease. The sequenced sample was peripheral blood mononuclear cells (PBMCs), obtained at new diagnosis, from a patient treated with antithyroid drugs.

CDR3 loop: CAGSTRDFQETQYF. DNA of the CDR3: TGTGCCGGCAGCACCCGGGACTTCCAAGAGACCCAGTACTTC. The genes are TRBV11-2 and TRBJ2-5; D possibly corresponds to TRBD2 (6 bases). Looked up from germline, CDR1 is SGHAT and CDR2 is FQNNGV. This CDR3 contains 14 residues.